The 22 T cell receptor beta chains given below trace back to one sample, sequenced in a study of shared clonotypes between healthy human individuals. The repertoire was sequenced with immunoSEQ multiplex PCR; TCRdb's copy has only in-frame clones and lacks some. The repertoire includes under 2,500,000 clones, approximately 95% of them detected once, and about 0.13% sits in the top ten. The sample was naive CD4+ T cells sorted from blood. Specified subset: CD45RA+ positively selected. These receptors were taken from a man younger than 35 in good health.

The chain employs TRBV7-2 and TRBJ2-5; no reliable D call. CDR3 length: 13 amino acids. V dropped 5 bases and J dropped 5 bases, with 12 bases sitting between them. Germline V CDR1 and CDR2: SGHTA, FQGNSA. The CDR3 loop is CASSPPNGETQYF. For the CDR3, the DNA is TGTGCCAGCAGCCCCCCTAACGGGGAGACCCAGTACTTC.

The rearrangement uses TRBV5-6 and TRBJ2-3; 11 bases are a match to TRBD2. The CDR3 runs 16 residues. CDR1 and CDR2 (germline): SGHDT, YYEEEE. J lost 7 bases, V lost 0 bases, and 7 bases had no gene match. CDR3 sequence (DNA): TGTGCCAGCAGCTTGGCCGGTACTAGCGGGAGTAATACGCAGTATTTT. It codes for CASSLAGTSGSNTQYF.

Here the CDR3 DNA reads TGTGCCAGCAGCCCCGAGACTAGCAGAAATGAGCAGTTCTTC. It encodes CASSPETSRNEQFF. V gene TRBV7-2 combines with J gene TRBJ2-1; 7 bases line up with TRBD2. CDR3 length equals 14 residues. The junction had 8 bases not matched to a gene; V was cut back by 5 bases and J by 7 bases. Germline V gene data show CDR1 as SGHTA and CDR2 as FQGNSA.

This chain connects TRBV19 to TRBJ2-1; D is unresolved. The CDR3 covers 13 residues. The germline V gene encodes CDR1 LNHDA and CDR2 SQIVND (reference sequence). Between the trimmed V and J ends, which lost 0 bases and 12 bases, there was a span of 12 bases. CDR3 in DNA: TGTGCCAGTAGTATAGATAAGGTGGGTTCGCAGTTCTTC. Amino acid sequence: CASSIDKVGSQFF.

The CDR3 DNA follows: TGTGCCAGCAGGGACACCGACTATGGCTACACCTTC. It yields the protein CASRDTDYGYTF. This chain joins TRBV6-1 and TRBJ1-2, with D possibly being TRBD1 (5 bases). This CDR3 is built from 12 residues. CDR1 and CDR2 (germline): MNHNS, SASEGT. Trimming cost V 6 bases and J 3 bases, with 8 bases left between them.

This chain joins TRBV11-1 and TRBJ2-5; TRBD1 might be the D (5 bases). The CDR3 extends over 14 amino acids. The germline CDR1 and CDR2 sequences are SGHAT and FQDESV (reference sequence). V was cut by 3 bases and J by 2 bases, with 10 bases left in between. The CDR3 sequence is CASSFRQKQETQYF. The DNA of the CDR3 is TGTGCCAGCAGCTTCCGACAGAAGCAAGAGACCCAGTACTTC.

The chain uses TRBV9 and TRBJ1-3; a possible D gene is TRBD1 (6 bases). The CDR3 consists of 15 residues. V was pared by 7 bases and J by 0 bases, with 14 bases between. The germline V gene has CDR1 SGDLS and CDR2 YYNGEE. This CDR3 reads CASGGQDLSGNTIYF. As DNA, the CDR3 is TGTGCCAGCGGGGGGCAGGATCTCTCTGGAAACACCATATATTTT.

The CDR3 sequence: CASSDTLEGNNEQFF. CDR3 DNA sequence: TGTGCCAGCAGCGATACCCTGGAGGGAAACAATGAGCAGTTCTTC. The chain combines TRBV11-3 with TRBJ2-1, with D possibly being TRBD2 (6 bases). V was shortened by 5 bases and J by 5 bases, with 16 bases between the two germline ends. This CDR3 is 15 amino acids long. In germline, CDR1 is SGHNT, CDR2 YENEEA.

The CDR3 nucleotides read TGTGCCAGCAGCCTGACAGGGGGCCCCTACGAGCAGTACTTC. It translates to CASSLTGGPYEQYF. V usage is TRBV14 and J usage is TRBJ2-7; the match to TRBD1 covers 10 bases. V gave up 4 bases and J gave up 2 bases; unmatched junction bases: 2. The CDR3 covers 14 residues. In germline, CDR1 is SGHDN, CDR2 FVKESK.

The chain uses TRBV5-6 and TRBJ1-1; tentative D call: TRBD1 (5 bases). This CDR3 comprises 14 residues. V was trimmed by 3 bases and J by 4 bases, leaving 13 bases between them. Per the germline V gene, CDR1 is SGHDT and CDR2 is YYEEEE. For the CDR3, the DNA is TGTGCCAGCAGCTCCGGATGGGGGGGCACTGAAGCTTTCTTT. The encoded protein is CASSSGWGGTEAFF.

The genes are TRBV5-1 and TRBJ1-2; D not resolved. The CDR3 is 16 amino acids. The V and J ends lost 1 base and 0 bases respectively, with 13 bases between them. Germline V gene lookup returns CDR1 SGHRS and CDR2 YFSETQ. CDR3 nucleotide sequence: TGCGCCAGCAGCTTGACGGCGCCCCAGGCTAACTATGGCTACACCTTC. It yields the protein CASSLTAPQANYGYTF. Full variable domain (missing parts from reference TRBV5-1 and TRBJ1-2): KAGVTQTPRYLIKTRGQQVTLSCSPISGHRSVSWYQQTPGQGLQFLFEYFSETQRNKGNFPGRFSGRQFSNSRSEMNVSTLELGDSALYLCASSLTAPQANYGYTFGSGTRLTVV.

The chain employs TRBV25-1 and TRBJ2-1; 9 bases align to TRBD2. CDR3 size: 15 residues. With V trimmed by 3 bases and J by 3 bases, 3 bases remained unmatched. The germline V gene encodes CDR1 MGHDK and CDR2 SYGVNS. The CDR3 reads CASSDSGSVYNEQFF. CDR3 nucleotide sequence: TGTGCCAGCAGTGATAGCGGGAGTGTCTACAATGAGCAGTTCTTC.

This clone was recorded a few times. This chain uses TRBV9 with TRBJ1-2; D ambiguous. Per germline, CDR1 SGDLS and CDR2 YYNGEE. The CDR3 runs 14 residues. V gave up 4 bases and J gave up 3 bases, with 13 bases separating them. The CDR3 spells CASSLRPVDYGYTF. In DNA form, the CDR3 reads TGTGCCAGCAGCTTACGACCGGTAGACTATGGCTACACCTTC.

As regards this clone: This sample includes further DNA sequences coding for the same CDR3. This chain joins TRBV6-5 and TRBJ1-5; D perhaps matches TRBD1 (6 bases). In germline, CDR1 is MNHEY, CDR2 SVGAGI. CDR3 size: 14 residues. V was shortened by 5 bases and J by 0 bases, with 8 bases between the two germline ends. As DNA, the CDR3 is TGTGCCAGCAGTAGACAGGCTAGCAATCAGCCCCAGCATTTT. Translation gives CASSRQASNQPQHF.

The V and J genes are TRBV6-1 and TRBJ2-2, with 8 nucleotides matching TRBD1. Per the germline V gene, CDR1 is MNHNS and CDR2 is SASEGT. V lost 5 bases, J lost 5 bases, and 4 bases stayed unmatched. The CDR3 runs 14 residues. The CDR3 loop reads CASSKDRETGELFF. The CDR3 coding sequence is TGTGCCAGCAGTAAGGACAGGGAAACCGGGGAGCTGTTTTTT.

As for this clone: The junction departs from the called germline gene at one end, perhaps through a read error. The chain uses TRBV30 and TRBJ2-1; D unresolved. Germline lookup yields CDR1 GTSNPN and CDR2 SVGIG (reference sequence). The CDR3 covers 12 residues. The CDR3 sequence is CAWSPSYNQQFF. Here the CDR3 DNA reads TGTGCCTGGAGTCCCTCCTACAATCAGCAGTTCTTC.

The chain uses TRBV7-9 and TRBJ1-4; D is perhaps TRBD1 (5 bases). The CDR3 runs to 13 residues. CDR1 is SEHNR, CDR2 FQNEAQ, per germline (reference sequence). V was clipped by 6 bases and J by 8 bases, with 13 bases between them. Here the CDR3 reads CASRRQPREKLFF. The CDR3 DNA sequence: TGTGCCAGCAGACGACAGCCTCGGGAAAAACTGTTTTTT.

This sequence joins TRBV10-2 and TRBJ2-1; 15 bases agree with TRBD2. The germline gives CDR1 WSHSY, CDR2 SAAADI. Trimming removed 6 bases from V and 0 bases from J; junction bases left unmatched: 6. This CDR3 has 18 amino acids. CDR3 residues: CASRPGTSGGISYNEQFF. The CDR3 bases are TGCGCCAGCAGACCCGGGACTAGCGGGGGGATCTCCTACAATGAGCAGTTCTTC.

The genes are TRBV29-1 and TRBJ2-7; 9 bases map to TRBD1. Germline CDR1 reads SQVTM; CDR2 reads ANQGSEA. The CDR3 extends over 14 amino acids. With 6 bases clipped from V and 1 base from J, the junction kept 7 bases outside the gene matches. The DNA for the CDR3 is TGCAGCGTAAAAACCGGGACAGGGTCCTACGAGCAGTACTTC. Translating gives CSVKTGTGSYEQYF.

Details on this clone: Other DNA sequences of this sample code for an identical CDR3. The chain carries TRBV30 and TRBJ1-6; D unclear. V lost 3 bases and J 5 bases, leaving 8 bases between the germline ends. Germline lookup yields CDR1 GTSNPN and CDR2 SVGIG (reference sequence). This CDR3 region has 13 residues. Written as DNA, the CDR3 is TGTGCCTGGAGCCCGGGTAATAATTCACCCCTCCACTTT. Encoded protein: CAWSPGNNSPLHF.

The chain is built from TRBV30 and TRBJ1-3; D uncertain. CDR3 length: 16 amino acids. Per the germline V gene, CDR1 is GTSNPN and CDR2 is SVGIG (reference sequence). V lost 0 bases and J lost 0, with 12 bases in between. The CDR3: CAWSVQQTLSGNTIYF. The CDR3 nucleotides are TGTGCCTGGAGTGTACAACAGACCCTCTCTGGAAACACCATATATTTT.

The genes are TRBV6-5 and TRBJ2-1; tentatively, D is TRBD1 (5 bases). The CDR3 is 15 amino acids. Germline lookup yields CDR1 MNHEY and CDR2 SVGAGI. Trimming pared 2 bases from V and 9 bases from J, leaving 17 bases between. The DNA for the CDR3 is TGTGCCAGCAGTTACCAAGACAGTAACATTGGTGAGCAGTTCTTC. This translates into CASSYQDSNIGEQFF.